The 21 T cell receptor beta chains reported below all come from one sample, sequenced in a study of tissue T cells after allogeneic stem cell transplantation. Using immunoSEQ multiplex PCR, the repertoire was profiled, and TCRdb retains in-frame clones only, with some absent. The sample lists about 48,000 clones, around 72% occurring once. The sample consisted of sorted cells pooled from one or two spleens. The receptors here all came from a pool of C57BL/6 mice in good health.

With regard to this clone: The listed genes are named as in mouse. From the germline J gene comes the end of the CDR3, since the read stops 1 residue before it. The genes are TRBV19 and TRBJ2-7; TRBD1 might be the D (6 bases). There are 12 residues in the CDR3. CDR1 and CDR2 from the germline V gene are FNHDT and SITEND (reference sequence). The V gene lost 0 bases and the J gene lost 5 bases, with 6 bases spanning the gap. The CDR3 here is CASSIDRDEQYF. CDR3 DNA, as far as it was read: TGTGCCAGCAGTATAGACAGGGATGAACAGTAC.

As to this clone: Gene names and germline refer to mouse. Coverage ceases 1 residue before the CDR3 finishes, and the germline J gene fills in the end. The chain couples TRBV13-3 to TRBJ2-7, with 11 positions matching TRBD2. Unmatched junction bases numbered 2, after V lost 5 bases and J lost 1 base. Germline CDR1 and CDR2: NNHDY and SYVADS. There are 14 residues in the CDR3. Incomplete CDR3 DNA: TGTGCCAGCAGACTGGGGGGGCGGTCCTATGAACAGTAC. Translation: CASRLGGRSYEQY. The CDR3 as a whole reads CASRLGGRSYEQYF.

To note about this clone: The germline and genes are mouse ones. The read ends 1 residue shy of where the CDR3 ends; the end is completed using the germline J gene. This chain links TRBV16 with TRBJ1-1, with D possibly matching TRBD1 (6 bases). With 3 bases removed from V and 6 bases from J, the gap between germline ends came to 8 bases. Looked up from germline, CDR1 is SGHSA and CDR2 is FRNQAP. There are 12 residues in the CDR3. The part of the CDR3 DNA that was read is TGTGCAAGCAGCTTCAGGGGTCCAGAAGTCTTC. Translated, it gives CASSFRGPEVF. From start to end, the CDR3 is CASSFRGPEVFF.

Of note for this clone: Genes here carry mouse names. The CDR3 end is not reached by the read, which stops 1 residue before it; the germline J gene fills it in. J is TRBJ1-1 and V is TRBV5; D call uncertain. Between the trimmed V and J ends, which lost 3 bases and 0 bases, there was a span of 8 bases. Germline CDR1 and CDR2: LGHNA and YNLKQL (reference sequence). The CDR3 has 14 amino acids. The sequenced part of the CDR3 DNA is TGTGCCAGCAGCCAGGACGGATCAAACACAGAAGTCTTC. It translates to CASSQDGSNTEVF. The CDR3 as a whole reads CASSQDGSNTEVFF.

This clone occurred a few times. Mouse names are used for the genes. The read terminates 1 residue ahead of where the CDR3 ends, so the germline J gene completes it. This chain joins TRBV2 and TRBJ1-3; D not resolved. In germline, CDR1 is LGHNA, CDR2 YSYQKL. CDR3 length equals 14 residues. Trimming pared 0 bases from V and 0 bases from J, leaving 3 bases between. CDR3 DNA, as far as it was read: TGTGCCAGCAGCCAAGACAGTTCTGGAAATACGCTCTAT. Translating it yields CASSQDSSGNTLY. The CDR3 in its entirety is CASSQDSSGNTLYF.

Concerning this clone: Gene labels here are mouse ones. The read is 1 residue too short to cover the CDR3 end, so that end is filled in from the germline J gene. The chain employs TRBV20 and TRBJ2-5; TRBD1 agrees at 7 bases. The CDR3 contains 11 residues. The germline CDR1 and CDR2 sequences are GFQATS and STVNSAI. V shed 2 bases, J shed 10 bases, and the junction held 3 bases outside the gene matches. The sequenced part of the CDR3 DNA is TGTGGTGCTAGGACAGGGGATGCCCAGTAC. Translating gives CGARTGDAQY. The CDR3 as a whole reads CGARTGDAQYF.

As regards this clone: Each gene name is a mouse one. The read terminates 1 residue ahead of where the CDR3 ends, so the germline J gene completes it. The genes are TRBV16 and TRBJ2-7, with D possibly matching TRBD1 (6 bases). The CDR3 loop spans 15 amino acids. The V gene lost 0 bases and the J gene lost 4 bases, with 13 bases spanning the gap. Looked up from germline, CDR1 is SGHSA and CDR2 is FRNQAP. The DNA read from the CDR3 is TGTGCAAGCAGCTTAGATATGGGACAAAAATATGAACAGTAC. Its protein product is CASSLDMGQKYEQY. The complete CDR3 protein is CASSLDMGQKYEQYF.

Concerning this clone itself: Gene names refer to mouse genes. From the germline J gene comes the end of the CDR3, since the read stops 1 residue before it. The chain couples TRBV13-2 to TRBJ1-5; maybe TRBD1 (5 bases). V shed 0 bases and J shed 1 base, with 8 bases lying between them. This CDR3 has 15 residues. Germline V gives CDR1 NNHNN, CDR2 SYGAGS (reference sequence). Incomplete CDR3 DNA: TGTGCCAGCGGTGATGCGGACATCAACAACCAGGCTCCGCTT. It translates to CASGDADINNQAPL. The CDR3 in full is CASGDADINNQAPLF.

About this clone: Genes and germline are mouse. The read gets to within 1 residue of the CDR3 end, and the germline J gene fills in the rest. V gene TRBV5 combines with J gene TRBJ2-4, with D perhaps matching TRBD1 or TRBD2 (5 bases each). The germline V gene encodes CDR1 LGHNA and CDR2 YNLKQL (reference sequence). V shed 2 bases and J shed 6 bases, with 15 bases lying between them. The CDR3 totals 15 residues. The CDR3 bases that were read are TGTGCCAGCAGCCAATCCACGGGGTGGGGCAACACCTTGTAC. Its protein product is CASSQSTGWGNTLY. From start to end, the CDR3 is CASSQSTGWGNTLYF.

On this clone itself: Germline and genes here are mouse. The read finishes 1 residue shy of the CDR3 end, and the germline J gene is used to complete it. The chain links TRBV20 to TRBJ2-5; no clear D gene. The CDR3 contains 13 residues. Germline CDR1 is GFQATS and CDR2 is STVNSAI. Deletions cut 2 bases from V and 0 bases from J, with 6 bases between. CDR3 sequence: CGARNINQDTQYF. The sequenced CDR3 bases are TGTGGTGCTAGGAATATTAACCAAGACACCCAGTAC.

This clone showed up just a few times. Gene names are mouse gene names. The read terminates 1 residue before the CDR3 end, so the remaining end is supplied by the germline J gene. The rearrangement links TRBV20 to TRBJ2-7; a weak D match, TRBD1 (6 bases). Trimming took 1 base from V and 2 from J, leaving 6 bases between them. Germline CDR1 reads GFQATS; CDR2 reads STVNSAI. The CDR3 spans 12 residues. The CDR3 bases that were read are TGTGGTGCTAGGGGGACAGCCTATGAACAGTAC. It codes for CGARGTAYEQY. The entire CDR3 reads CGARGTAYEQYF.

A word on this clone: Each gene name is a mouse one. The CDR3 reads CAWKAVFSAETLYF. Partial CDR3 DNA: TGTGCCTGGAAGGCTGTTTTTAGTGCAGAAACGCTGTAT. The chain uses TRBV31 and TRBJ2-3, with D hard to call. The CDR3 end lies 1 residue beyond the end of the read and is filled in from the germline J gene. This CDR3 has 14 residues. From germline, CDR1 is GKSSPN and CDR2 SITVG. The germline V and J ends were trimmed by 4 bases and 0 bases, with 11 bases remaining between them. The full variable domain, in which reference TRBV31 and TRBJ2-3 provide the parts outside the CDR3, is AQTIHQWPVAEIKAVGSPLSLGCTIKGKSSPNLYWYWQATGGTLQQLFYSITVGQVESVVQLNLSASRPKDDQFILSTEKLLLSHSGFYLCAWKAVFSAETLYFGSGTRLTVL.

This clone showed up just a few times. Genes here carry mouse names. The CDR3 extends 1 residue past the end of the read, so its final part is completed from the germline J gene. This chain joins TRBV19 and TRBJ2-7, with 13 bases lining up with TRBD2. The J segment lost 5 bases and the V segment lost 2 bases, leaving 4 bases of the junction unmatched. The germline V gene has CDR1 FNHDT and CDR2 SITEND (reference sequence). The CDR3 runs to 15 residues. CDR3 bases read: TGTGCCAGCAGTATCAGGACTGGGGGGGCGAATGAACAGTAC. The encoded protein is CASSIRTGGANEQY. The entire CDR3 sequence reads CASSIRTGGANEQYF.

About this clone: Genes and germline are mouse. The missing CDR3 end, 1 residue past where the read stops, is filled in from the germline J gene. This chain links TRBV12-2 with TRBJ2-2; TRBD1 matches at 8 bases. After removal of 4 bases from V and 4 bases from J, the junction contained 4 bases not matched to a gene. Germline-derived CDR1 and CDR2 are SGHLS and HYDKME. The CDR3 contains 14 residues. CDR3 DNA (partial): TGTGCCAGCTCCCAGACAGGGGTCACCGGGCAGCTCTAC. Its translation: CASSQTGVTGQLY. From start to end, the CDR3 is CASSQTGVTGQLYF.

Concerning this clone itself: Here the gene names and germline are mouse. The missing CDR3 end, 1 residue past where the read stops, is filled in from the germline J gene. The V call is TRBV29, the J call TRBJ2-1; D remains unclear. Trimming stripped 6 bases from V and 0 bases from J, with 6 bases between. This CDR3 has 13 residues. Germline lookup yields CDR1 MSHET and CDR2 SYDVDS. CDR3 sequence: CASSQNNYAEQFF. CDR3 bases read: TGTGCTAGCAGCCAAAATAACTATGCTGAGCAGTTC.

A word on this clone: Germline and genes: mouse. The read halts 1 residue ahead of the CDR3 end, with the missing end drawn from the germline J gene. The chain uses TRBV15 and TRBJ2-5, with 9 bases identical to TRBD1. The CDR3 has 14 residues. Losses at the gene ends were 6 bases for V and 1 base for J; bases not matched to a gene: 2. Per the germline V gene, CDR1 is SGHND and CDR2 is FRSKSL. The CDR3 spells CASSRDRDQDTQYF. The DNA read from the CDR3 is TGTGCCAGCAGCCGGGACAGGGACCAAGACACCCAGTAC.

This clone has only a few counts. Genes and germline come from the mouse. The CDR3 is cut off 1 residue early in the read; its end comes from the germline J gene. The chain employs TRBV3 and TRBJ2-7, with 9 bases that match TRBD2. V dropped 2 bases and J dropped 4; count of bases not matched to a gene: 3. The CDR3 has 14 residues. Germline V lookup: CDR1 SNHLY, CDR2 FYNGKV (reference sequence). The CDR3 sequence is CASSLHWGAYEQYF. CDR3 DNA, as far as it was read: TGTGCCAGCAGCTTACACTGGGGGGCTTATGAACAGTAC.

Note on this clone: Genes here carry mouse names. CDR3 in amino acids: CTCRGHISNERLFF. The sequenced part of the CDR3 DNA is TGCACCTGCAGGGGACATATTTCCAACGAAAGATTATTT. This chain connects TRBV1 to TRBJ1-4, with D maybe TRBD1 (6 bases). The missing CDR3 end, 1 residue past where the read stops, is filled in from the germline J gene. V was trimmed by 6 bases and J by 0 bases, leaving 8 bases between them. This CDR3 spans 14 amino acids. From germline, CDR1 is NSQYPW and CDR2 LRSPGD (reference sequence).

Comment on this clone: The genes are named according to mouse. The CDR3 sequence is CAWSLDTEVFF. The covered CDR3 bases are TGTGCCTGGAGTCTAGACACAGAAGTCTTC. This rearrangement joins TRBV31 to TRBJ1-1, with D uncertain. The read terminates 1 residue before the CDR3 end, so the remaining end is supplied by the germline J gene. The CDR3 is made up of 11 amino acids. Trimming cost V 0 bases and J 3 bases, with 2 bases left between them. Germline CDR1 is GKSSPN and CDR2 is SITVG.

Of note for this clone: Gene names refer to mouse genes. Coverage ceases 1 residue before the CDR3 finishes, and the germline J gene fills in the end. V gene TRBV4 combines with J gene TRBJ2-3; TRBD1 might be the D (5 bases). The CDR3 runs to 14 residues. V lost 5 bases to trimming and J lost 0 bases, with 9 bases between them. CDR1 and CDR2 (germline): LGHDT, YNNKQL (reference sequence). The CDR3 protein is CASSPTVSAETLYF. The DNA read from the CDR3 is TGTGCCAGCAGCCCGACAGTTAGTGCAGAAACGCTGTAT.

Note on this clone: Gene names and germline match the mouse. The CDR3 end falls 1 residue outside the read, so it is completed with the germline J gene. This chain uses TRBV13-1 with TRBJ1-4, with D perhaps matching TRBD1 (6 bases). Germline V gene sequence: CDR1 NSHNY, CDR2 SYGAGN. CDR3 length equals 15 residues. V was shortened by 0 bases and J by 3 bases, with 9 bases between the two germline ends. CDR3 residues: CASSDAGQTNERLFF. The sequenced part of the CDR3 DNA is TGTGCCAGCAGTGATGCGGGACAAACCAACGAAAGATTATTT.